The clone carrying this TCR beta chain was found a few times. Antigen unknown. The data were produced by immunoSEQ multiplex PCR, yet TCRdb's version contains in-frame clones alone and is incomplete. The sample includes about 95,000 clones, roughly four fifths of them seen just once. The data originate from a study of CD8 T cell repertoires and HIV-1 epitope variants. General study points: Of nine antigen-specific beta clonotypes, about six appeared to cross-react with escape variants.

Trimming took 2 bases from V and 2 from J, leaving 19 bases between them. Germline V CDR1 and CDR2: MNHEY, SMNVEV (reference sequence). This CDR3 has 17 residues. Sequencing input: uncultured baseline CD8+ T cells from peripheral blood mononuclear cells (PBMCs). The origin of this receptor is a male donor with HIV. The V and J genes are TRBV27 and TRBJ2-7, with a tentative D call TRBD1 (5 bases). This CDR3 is CASSLMVRGSQPYEQYF. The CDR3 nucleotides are TGTGCCAGCAGTTTAATGGTTAGGGGATCTCAACCCTACGAGCAGTACTTC.